These 28 T cell receptor beta chains share one sample of origin, sequenced in a study of identical twins. In TCRdb, the 5' RACE reads were re-called with MiXCR into one record per CDR3 protein. In the table there are about 240,000 distinct CDR3 sequences, approximately 7.8% of which are singletons. These data were likewise used in another study, on yellow fever vaccine responses in identical twins.

Sample: CD8+ T cells sorted from blood. All receptors come from a woman aged 18-29 years in good health.

This clonotype was observed at least ten times. This chain connects TRBV7-9 to TRBJ1-1; tentatively, D is TRBD1 (6 bases). The V gene's germline CDR1 is SEHNR and CDR2 FQNEAQ (reference sequence). The V end lost 1 base, the J end lost 1 base, and 10 bases lay between the germline ends. The CDR3 has 15 amino acids. CDR3 bases: TGTGCCAGCAGCTTAGATAGGGGACAGAACACTGAAGCTTTCTTT. Translating gives CASSLDRGQNTEAFF.

This chain joins TRBV6-4 and TRBJ2-2; unclear D gene. The CDR3 is 13 amino acids. V was shortened by 3 bases and J by 5 bases, with 7 bases between the two germline ends. The germline CDR1 and CDR2 sequences are MRHNA and SNTAGT. The CDR3 coding sequence is TGTGCCAGCAGTGATAGTCAAACCGGGGAGCTGTTTTTT. Protein product: CASSDSQTGELFF.

The V and J genes are TRBV19 and TRBJ1-5; unclear D gene. Trimming left V 3 bases short and J 0 bases short, with 12 bases between. The CDR3 is 16 residues long. Looked up from germline, CDR1 is LNHDA and CDR2 is SQIVND (reference sequence). The CDR3 nucleotides are TGTGCCAGTAGTATCTCCTCCGGTCCTAGCAATCAGCCCCAGCATTTT. It is translated as CASSISSGPSNQPQHF. The whole variable domain, filled in from reference TRBV19 and TRBJ1-5, reads DGGITQSPKYLFRKEGQNVTLSCEQNLNHDAMYWYRQDPGQGLRLIYYSQIVNDFQKGDIAEGYSVSREKKESFPLTVTSAQKNPTAFYLCASSISSGPSNQPQHFGDGTRLSIL.

Remarks on this clonotype: The germline gene is not matched at one end of the junction; a read error may be the cause. The J gene is TRBJ1-4, the V gene TRBV12-3 or TRBV12-4, with D perhaps TRBD1 (5 bases). There are 13 residues in the CDR3. In DNA form, the CDR3 reads TGTGCCAGCAGCTTAGGGGCGAATGAAAAACTGTTTTTT. It codes for CASSLGANEKLFF.

This clonotype was observed at least ten times. The V call is TRBV7-9, the J call TRBJ2-7; perhaps TRBD2 as D (6 bases). The CDR3 sequence is 13 residues long. Trimming took 1 base from V and 3 from J, leaving 7 bases between them. CDR1 SEHNR and CDR2 FQNEAQ come from the germline V gene (reference sequence). The CDR3 DNA reads as TGTGCCAGCAGCTTAGGCGGGATCTACGAGCAGTACTTC. It translates to CASSLGGIYEQYF. The full variable domain, rest sourced from reference TRBV7-9 and TRBJ2-7, is DTGVSQNPRHKITKRGQNVTFRCDPISEHNRLYWYRQTLGQGPEFLTYFQNEAQLEKSRLLSDRFSAERPKGSFSTLEIQRTEQGDSAMYLCASSLGGIYEQYFGPGTRLTVT.

V usage is TRBV15 and J usage is TRBJ1-5; possibly TRBD1 for D (6 bases). Trimming removed 1 base at V and 1 base at J, with 8 bases between. The CDR3 sequence is 15 residues long. Germline CDR1 is LNHNV and CDR2 is YYDKDF (reference sequence). CDR3 amino acids: CATSRGDISNQPQHF. CDR3 DNA: TGTGCCACCAGCAGAGGGGACATAAGCAATCAGCCCCAGCATTTT.

This chain connects TRBV7-6 to TRBJ2-1; perhaps TRBD1 as D (5 bases). Germline V gene lookup returns CDR1 SGHVS and CDR2 FNYEAQ. This CDR3 has 16 residues. The V gene lost 5 bases and the J gene lost 8 bases, with 22 bases spanning the gap. The CDR3 DNA is TGTGCCAGCAGCGCTACCGGCCAGGGTAAGGCCGATGAGCAGTTCTTC. It translates to CASSATGQGKADEQFF.

This clonotype is labeled medium-sized. The chain carries TRBV20-1 and TRBJ2-7; TRBD2 is a possible D gene (5 bases). V lost 4 bases and J lost 5, with 9 bases in between. CDR1 is DFQATT and CDR2 is SNEGSKA in the germline V gene (reference sequence). The CDR3 covers 11 residues. The CDR3 spells CSATRRDEQYF. CDR3 nucleotides: TGCAGTGCTACCCGGCGGGACGAGCAGTACTTC.

This clonotype was detected a few times. The rearrangement links TRBV28 to TRBJ1-4, with TRBD1 as a possible D gene (6 bases). The germline V gene has CDR1 MDHEN and CDR2 SYDVKM. CDR3 length equals 15 residues. V was trimmed by 2 bases and J by 8 bases, leaving 15 bases between them. CDR3 nucleotides: TGTGCCAGCAGTTTAAAGGGGGTTTTGAGAGAAAAACTGTTTTTT. It yields the protein CASSLKGVLREKLFF.

This chain connects TRBV5-6 to TRBJ2-7; no reliable D call. The germline V gene has CDR1 SGHDT and CDR2 YYEEEE. Trimming took 0 bases from V and 4 from J, leaving 8 bases between them. This CDR3 has 13 residues. Here the CDR3 reads CASSLVGEYEQYF. DNA of the CDR3: TGTGCCAGCAGCTTGGTTGGGGAATACGAGCAGTACTTC.

This chain uses TRBV12-3 or TRBV12-4 with TRBJ2-7, with D possibly being TRBD1 or TRBD2 (5 bases each). The CDR3 runs to 15 residues. Trimming removed 3 bases from V and 3 bases from J, with 15 bases in between. CDR3 sequence reads: CASSLWGRHLYEQYV. As DNA, the CDR3 is TGTGCCAGCAGTTTGTGGGGGAGACACCTCTACGAGCAGTACGTC.

This clonotype was counted only a few times. The V and J genes are TRBV7-6 and TRBJ2-2; D unresolved. CDR3 length: 17 amino acids. The germline V gene encodes CDR1 SGHVS and CDR2 FNYEAQ. Trimming took off 0 bases at V and 0 bases at J, with 11 bases between the two ends. CDR3 nucleotide sequence: TGTGCCAGCAGCTTAGCGCTCAGCGAAGCGAACACCGGGGAGCTGTTTTTT. Residues: CASSLALSEANTGELFF.

This clonotype was seen ten or more times. This chain uses TRBV20-1 with TRBJ2-5, with a weak D call TRBD1 (6 bases). Germline CDR1 reads DFQATT; CDR2 reads SNEGSKA (reference sequence). Deletions cut 6 bases from V and 2 bases from J, with 13 bases between. CDR3 length equals 13 residues. Written as DNA, the CDR3 is TGCAGTGCCCCGAGCGGACAGCAAGAGACCCAGTACTTC. Its protein is CSAPSGQQETQYF.

This clonotype was counted a few times. CDR3 loop: CASNPYERGGRGIQYF. The CDR3, as DNA: TGTGCCAGCAACCCGTACGAGCGGGGGGGCCGGGGCATTCAGTACTTC. The V and J genes are TRBV5-6 and TRBJ2-4; 10 bases are a match to TRBD2. The CDR3 sequence is 16 residues long. With 6 bases clipped from V and 9 bases from J, the junction kept 15 bases outside the gene matches. CDR1 and CDR2 from the germline V gene are SGHDT and YYEEEE.

In its sample, this clonotype was seen many times. This chain connects TRBV6-4 to TRBJ2-2, with TRBD2 identical over 8 bases. The CDR3 runs 16 residues. CDR1 is MRHNA and CDR2 is SNTAGT in the germline V gene. V was clipped by 5 bases and J by 0 bases; unmatched bases: 5. The CDR3 loop reads CASSLTSGTNTGELFF. CDR3 nucleotides: TGTGCCAGCAGTCTTACTAGCGGTACGAACACCGGGGAGCTGTTTTTT.

The rearrangement links TRBV7-2 to TRBJ2-1; 7 nucleotides match TRBD2. CDR3 length: 17 residues. Germline V gene sequence: CDR1 SGHTA, CDR2 FQGNSA. Trimming at V came to 2 bases and at J to 6 bases, leaving 13 bases not matched to a gene. The CDR3 is CASSLTSSGLGANEQFF. The CDR3 DNA follows: TGTGCCAGCAGCTTAACATCCAGCGGACTAGGGGCCAATGAGCAGTTCTTC.

The sample holds a few counts of this clonotype. V and J are TRBV7-8 and TRBJ1-5; D is possibly TRBD1 (5 bases). V gave up 4 bases and J gave up 11 bases, with 24 bases separating them. Germline CDR1 and CDR2: SGHVS and FQNEAQ. The CDR3 extends over 16 amino acids. The CDR3 spells CASSYQRSGGDEAQHF. DNA for the CDR3: TGTGCCAGCAGCTACCAGCGGTCGGGTGGGGACGAGGCCCAGCATTTT.

This clonotype was seen many times. The chain links TRBV10-3 to TRBJ1-3; the D is unclear. The CDR3 runs 15 residues. Looked up from germline, CDR1 is ENHRY and CDR2 is SYGVKD. Trimming removed 0 bases from V and 7 bases from J, with 13 bases in between. In DNA form, the CDR3 reads TGTGCCATCAGTGAGTCGACGGAATCGTGGAACACCATATATTTT. Amino acids: CAISESTESWNTIYF.

This clonotype showed up many times. This chain uses TRBV20-1 with TRBJ1-6; D is perhaps TRBD1 (5 bases). CDR3 length: 18 residues. Trimming took 2 bases from V and 7 from J, leaving 24 bases between them. Germline-derived CDR1 and CDR2 are DFQATT and SNEGSKA (reference sequence). The CDR3 DNA is TGCAGTGCTAGACGCTATTTTTGCTTCCGGGACTGCAATTCACCCCTCCACTTT. Residues: CSARRYFCFRDCNSPLHF.

In its sample, this clonotype was seen a few times. The V call is TRBV5-1, the J call TRBJ2-1; 14 bases align to TRBD2. This CDR3 has 17 residues. With 1 base clipped from V and 6 bases from J, the junction kept 6 bases outside the gene matches. Germline lookup yields CDR1 SGHRS and CDR2 YFSETQ. The chain's CDR3 is CASSLRGLAGVGNEQFF. The CDR3 nucleotides are TGCGCCAGCAGCTTGAGGGGACTAGCGGGAGTTGGCAATGAGCAGTTCTTC.

This clonotype has just a few counts. The chain combines TRBV2 with TRBJ1-1; D ambiguous. V was trimmed by 3 bases and J by 0 bases, leaving 8 bases between them. This CDR3 has 14 amino acids. Germline V gene sequence: CDR1 SNHLY, CDR2 FYNNEI. Written as DNA, the CDR3 is TGTGCCAGCAGTGAGGCGGGCATGAACACTGAAGCTTTCTTT. Translating gives CASSEAGMNTEAFF. Together with reference TRBV2 and TRBJ1-1, the CDR3 gives the full variable domain: EPEVTQTPSHQVTQMGQEVILRCVPISNHLYFYWYRQILGQKVEFLVSFYNNEISEKSEIFDDQFSVERPDGSNFTLKIRSTKLEDSAMYFCASSEAGMNTEAFFGQGTRLTVV.

The rearrangement joins TRBV13 to TRBJ2-7; D unclear. Germline assignment: CDR1 PRHDT and CDR2 FYEKMQ (reference sequence). The CDR3 is 14 amino acids. In DNA form, the CDR3 reads TGTGCCAGCAGCATAGGTGCCTCGCTTTACGAGCAGTACGTC. Amino acids: CASSIGASLYEQYV.

The rearrangement joins TRBV7-9 to TRBJ2-7, with unresolved D. The CDR3 has 11 amino acids. Germline V CDR1 and CDR2: SEHNR, FQNEAQ (reference sequence). V lost 1 base and J 6 bases, leaving 4 bases between the germline ends. CDR3 sequence reads: CASSLDGEQYF. The CDR3 DNA is TGTGCCAGCAGCTTAGATGGCGAGCAGTACTTC.

This clonotype was seen only a few times. This sequence joins TRBV13 and TRBJ2-7; D unresolved. Germline CDR1 PRHDT, CDR2 FYEKMQ (reference sequence). The V end lost 6 bases, the J end lost 7 bases, and 16 bases lay between the germline ends. CDR3 length: 13 residues. The CDR3, as DNA: TGTGCCAGCAGTCCTGAGAGATCGCGGGAGCAGTACTTC. This encodes CASSPERSREQYF. Variable domain in full (rest from reference TRBV13 and TRBJ2-7): AAGVIQSPRHLIKEKRETATLKCYPIPRHDTVYWYQQGPGQDPQFLISFYEKMQSDKGSIPDRFSAQQFSDYHSELNMSSLELGDSALYFCASSPERSREQYFGPGTRLTVT.

This clonotype was picked up a small number of times. The chain carries TRBV2 and TRBJ2-7, with 13 bases that match TRBD2. The CDR3 extends over 16 amino acids. Germline V CDR1 and CDR2: SNHLY, FYNNEI. With 8 bases clipped from V and 1 base from J, the junction kept 8 bases outside the gene matches. In DNA, the CDR3 is TGTGCCAGCGGACAAGGACTAGCGGGAGAATCCTACGAGCAGTACTTC. Amino acids: CASGQGLAGESYEQYF.

V gene TRBV11-2 combines with J gene TRBJ2-1; weak D call: TRBD1 (6 bases). CDR3 length: 12 residues. V gave up 5 bases and J gave up 8 bases, with 10 bases separating them. Germline lookup yields CDR1 SGHAT and CDR2 FQNNGV. As DNA, the CDR3 is TGTGCCAGCAGCCCCGGACAGCATGAGCAGTTCTTC. Its translation is CASSPGQHEQFF.

This chain joins TRBV6-5 and TRBJ1-1; D may be TRBD1 (6 bases). Trimming took off 4 bases at V and 1 base at J, with 13 bases between the two ends. This CDR3 region has 15 residues. Germline assignment: CDR1 MNHEY and CDR2 SVGAGI. DNA for the CDR3: TGTGCCAGCAGTTGGACAGTGGGGAAGAACACTGAAGCTTTCTTT. Translating gives CASSWTVGKNTEAFF.

The chain joins TRBV27 to TRBJ2-2, with D hard to call. There are 19 residues in the CDR3. Trimming left V 2 bases short and J 1 base short, with 20 bases between. The germline V gene has CDR1 MNHEY and CDR2 SMNVEV (reference sequence). As DNA, the CDR3 is TGTGCCAGCAGTTTAAAGTTGGCTGGGCGCATATTGAACACCGGGGAGCTGTTTTTT. The encoded protein is CASSLKLAGRILNTGELFF.